The text below deals with one T cell receptor beta chain. The antigen it binds to is not known. One base away there is no much larger clone; base qualities are not given. The CDR3 covers 16 residues, taking in both the cysteine and the phenylalanine. Here the CDR3 DNA is all that survives: 48 bases in frame from base 1. V lost 5 bases and J lost 0 bases, and the count of bases not matched to a germline gene is 9. CDR1 LNHNV and CDR2 YYDKDF are derived from the germline V gene (reference sequence). The CDR3 regions of human TCRbeta chains were subjected to immunosequencing. Per the source publication's procedure: TCRs in the repertoires were matched against a reference library of SARS-CoV-2-specific TCRs that had been generated with the MIRA antigen-specificity platform. Breadth meant the fraction of unique TCRs that were SARS-CoV-2-associated, whereas depth meant the fraction of total T cells that were SARS-CoV-2-associated. Using the MIRA data, each spike-specific TCR was assigned both to the spike region to which the TCR was reactive and to a CD4 or CD8 class. Log10-transformed breadth and depth values were compared by one-way ANOVA with Sidak's multiple comparisons tests. Here the immuneACCESS table is served through TCRdb, limited to in-frame sequences with V and J called. Missing clones are a known gap in these copies; in checked studies unresolved V genes cover under half, and the rest lacks a known reason. V, J and clone size are those of that table, while D and trimming were read from the DNA. The sample table records 110,000 to 150,000 clones; 80% to 95% of these occur just once. Together, the top ten hold about 3.7% of the sample.

The data were obtained in a study of T cell responses to AZD1222 COVID-19 vaccine (dated by TCRdb to about 2021). Concerning the study at large: AZD1222 recipients whose second dose came at about 4 weeks and those whose second dose came at about 12 weeks were combined into one group, since spike-specific TCR depth and breadth did not differ between the two schedules. A total of 230 to 250 trial participants underwent TCR sequencing, of whom around 210 had received two doses of AZD1222 and approximately 26 had received two doses of the MenACWY control vaccine. Enrollment into the trials was organized by age into subgroups of 18-55, 56-69 and 70-plus years, and those subgroups contained roughly 150, 30 and 60 TCR-sequenced participants, respectively.

This sample's time point label indicates: baseline before first vaccination. The vaccinee samples were drawn from two UK trials, COV001 and COV002, one of which was a single-blind randomized controlled phase 2/3 trial testing AZD1222 (ChAdOx1 nCoV-19) in healthy adults. For TCRbeta chain sequencing, PBMC samples from trial participants were taken at day 0 and at day 28 after the second dose. Broad study findings and their caveats: Conclusions about previously exposed vaccinees are limited because only six or seven AZD1222 recipients were SARS-CoV-2 seropositive at baseline. Nearly half of unique spike-specific TCRs reportedly recognized epitopes outside regions mutated in the B.1.351 and B.1.1.7 variants. Because no samples from the day 14 peak response were available, repertoires could be characterized only after the peak T cell response. Participants were mostly white British, with more females than males. The authors suggested clonal diversity may have been underestimated. A significant rise in spike-specific TCR breadth and depth was observed after two AZD1222 doses relative to day 0 and relative to MenACWY recipients. The 56-69-year group was small, and its depth increase did not reach significance, likely because of low power. The vaccine-associated CD4 TCRs covered the entire spike protein, and the dominant responses fell in regions 160-218 and 743-854.

This specimen consisted of peripheral blood, obtained on day 0 of AZD1222 vaccination. The sequence joins TRBV15 to TRBJ2-7, and 8 junctional nucleotides match TRBD1. The clonotype was recovered from an adult in good health. The DNA sequence follows: TGTGCCACCAGCCAAGACAGGGGATTTACCTCCTACGAGCAGTACTTC. The encoded protein is CATSQDRGFTSYEQYF.